This TCR beta chain was captured by sequencing in a study of blood T cell repertoires in COVID-19. Study context: Sample material is recorded as cDNA or gDNA derived from T cells, B-cell-depleted T cells, or PBMCs.

Authors' data handling: Nucleated cell number was recorded as an estimate derived from reference gene primer amplification. TCRdb's copy holds only in-frame clones and misses some; the assay was immunoSEQ multiplex PCR. For V, J and clone size, that table is used; D and trimming come from the DNA. The sample has tens of thousands of clones, around 80% seen once. V was trimmed by 1 base and J by 2 bases, leaving 9 bases between them. Germline CDR1 LGHDT, CDR2 YNNKEL (reference sequence). This CDR3 is 14 amino acids long. The clonotype comes from a human donor in a cohort sampled during active COVID-19. This chain uses TRBV3-1 (or the pseudogene TRBV3-2) with TRBJ2-7; a weak D match, TRBD2 (6 bases). The source material was peripheral blood. This chain's CDR3 is CASSQVGGAYEQYF. Here the CDR3 DNA reads TGTGCCAGCAGCCAAGTCGGGGGAGCCTACGAGCAGTACTTC.